These 20 T cell receptor beta chains were all obtained from the same sample, sequenced in a study of regulatory T cells in long-lasting Graves disease. Documented time point: newly diagnosed GD, antithyroid drugs for less than 3 months. TCR sequences were obtained from RNA taken from PBMCs. Investigators prepared the TCR beta libraries by applying iRepertoire HTBI primers and Arm-PCR of CDR3 regions. Via MiXCR, TCRdb re-called the multiplex PCR reads, giving one row per CDR3 protein. Among under 500,000 distinct CDR3 sequences, over 15% were seen once, and the ten largest hold about 10%. This same sample was also taken into another study, of T cells in Graves' hyperthyroidism and ophthalmopathy.

This specimen consisted of peripheral blood mononuclear cells (PBMCs), obtained at new diagnosis, from a patient treated with antithyroid drugs. The receptor set was obtained from a woman under 40 with Graves disease.

The sample holds one count of this clonotype. The chain combines TRBV19 with TRBJ2-1, with TRBD2 matching over 14 bases. V gave up 4 bases and J gave up 12 bases; unmatched junction bases: 8. Germline V lookup: CDR1 LNHDA, CDR2 SQIVND (reference sequence). CDR3 length: 15 residues. CDR3 loop: CASSTGTSGSWGQFF. As DNA, the CDR3 is TGTGCCAGTAGTACGGGGACTAGCGGGAGTTGGGGGCAGTTCTTC.

This clonotype was found many times. The chain has TRBV20-1 and TRBJ2-7, with D maybe TRBD2 (6 bases). CDR1 is DFQATT and CDR2 is SNEGSKA in the germline V gene (reference sequence). The CDR3 consists of 14 residues. With 6 bases removed from V and 0 bases from J, the gap between germline ends came to 15 bases. This CDR3 is CSASTGVSSYEQYF. The CDR3 DNA reads as TGCAGTGCGAGTACGGGGGTAAGCTCCTACGAGCAGTACTTC.

This clonotype was recorded many times. This sequence joins TRBV5-1 and TRBJ2-7; D possibly uses TRBD1 or TRBD2 (5 bases each). Per germline, CDR1 SGHRS and CDR2 YFSETQ. Trimming left V 5 bases short and J 0 bases short, with 12 bases between. The CDR3 extends over 14 amino acids. CDR3 in DNA: TGCGCCAGCAGGCCTGGGGGAAGCTCCTACGAGCAGTACTTC. Amino acid sequence: CASRPGGSSYEQYF.

This clonotype turned up a few times. The rearrangement uses TRBV19 and TRBJ2-1, with 8 bases that match TRBD2. CDR1 is LNHDA and CDR2 is SQIVND in the germline V gene (reference sequence). Losses at the gene ends were 7 bases for V and 0 bases for J; bases not matched to a gene: 17. CDR3 length: 19 residues. The CDR3 sequence is CASTPGSAGGWSSYNEQFF. CDR3 coding DNA: TGTGCCAGTACCCCGGGTAGCGCGGGAGGCTGGAGCTCCTACAATGAGCAGTTCTTC.

V and J are TRBV24-1 and TRBJ2-1, with 14 nucleotides matching TRBD2. CDR3 length: 17 amino acids. The V and J ends lost 4 bases and 8 bases, in that order; junction bases with no gene match: 9. Germline V gives CDR1 KGHDR, CDR2 SFDVKD. CDR3 DNA sequence: TGTGCCACCAGTGAGCGCGGGACTAGCGGGAGTCTCGATGAGCAGTTCTTC. It codes for CATSERGTSGSLDEQFF.

This clonotype was counted ten times or more. The chain uses TRBV12-3 or TRBV12-4 and TRBJ2-7; D not certain. This CDR3 spans 13 amino acids. V was shortened by 6 bases and J by 5 bases, with 14 bases between the two germline ends. CDR3 loop: CASSRASTDEQYF. In DNA form, the CDR3 reads TGTGCCAGCAGCCGCGCCAGCACGGACGAGCAGTACTTC.

This clonotype was detected ten times or more. This chain connects TRBV5-1 to TRBJ1-1; tentatively, D is TRBD1 (5 bases). The CDR3 has 15 residues. Germline CDR1 reads SGHRS; CDR2 reads YFSETQ. V was shortened by 4 bases and J by 1 base, with 14 bases between the two germline ends. DNA for the CDR3: TGCGCCAGCAGCACCCGGATGGGGGGGAACACTGAAGCTTTCTTT. As protein: CASSTRMGGNTEAFF.

This clonotype has at least ten counts. The chain uses TRBV2 and TRBJ1-5; no firm D call. Germline V gene sequence: CDR1 SNHLY, CDR2 FYNNEI. V was pared by 6 bases and J by 0 bases, with 9 bases between. The CDR3 consists of 14 residues. CDR3 residues: CASRPQLSNQPQHF. Here the CDR3 DNA reads TGTGCCAGCAGACCACAACTTAGCAATCAGCCCCAGCATTTT.

The gene calls are TRBV19 and TRBJ2-1, with D perhaps matching TRBD2 (6 bases). CDR1 is LNHDA and CDR2 is SQIVND in the germline V gene (reference sequence). The CDR3 covers 16 residues. V was trimmed by 4 bases and J by 9 bases, leaving 22 bases between them. The CDR3 protein is CASSRTALAGYGEQFF. In DNA form, the CDR3 reads TGTGCCAGTAGTAGAACCGCTCTGGCGGGATACGGTGAGCAGTTCTTC.

V gene TRBV5-1 combines with J gene TRBJ2-1; no reliable D call. Germline V CDR1 and CDR2: SGHRS, YFSETQ. The length of the CDR3 is 14 residues. V lost 1 base to trimming and J lost 5 bases, with 10 bases between them. The CDR3 sequence: CASSLSIANNEQFF. CDR3 sequence (DNA): TGCGCCAGCAGCTTGAGTATAGCAAACAATGAGCAGTTCTTC.

This clonotype has a count of ten or more. The chain couples TRBV20-1 to TRBJ2-3; TRBD1 aligns across 7 bases. J lost 2 bases, V lost 5 bases, and 7 bases had no gene match. The CDR3 is 14 amino acids. CDR1 is DFQATT and CDR2 is SNEGSKA in the germline V gene (reference sequence). CDR3 in amino acids: CSAPDRVNTDTQYF. CDR3 sequence (DNA): TGCAGTGCTCCAGACAGGGTGAACACAGATACGCAGTATTTT.

This clonotype has at least ten counts. The chain combines TRBV5-1 with TRBJ1-1, with unresolved D. Trimming pared 0 bases from V and 5 bases from J, leaving 8 bases between. CDR3 length: 13 amino acids. CDR1 and CDR2 (germline): SGHRS, YFSETQ. The CDR3 sequence is CASSLGKQTEAFF. The CDR3 DNA reads TGCGCCAGCAGCTTGGGAAAACAGACTGAAGCTTTCTTT.

In its sample, this clonotype was seen many times. V gene TRBV5-1 combines with J gene TRBJ2-7; 9 bases fit TRBD2. This CDR3 comprises 15 residues. Germline CDR1 SGHRS, CDR2 YFSETQ. J lost 3 bases, V lost 4 bases, and 8 bases had no gene match. The CDR3 here is CASSLRTSENYEQYF. CDR3 DNA: TGCGCCAGCAGCCTCCGGACTAGCGAGAACTACGAGCAGTACTTC.

The chain couples TRBV6-1 to TRBJ2-7, with TRBD2 identical over 9 bases. CDR3 length equals 15 residues. Germline V lookup: CDR1 MNHNS, CDR2 SASEGT. V was pared by 7 bases and J by 1 base, with 8 bases of the junction left unmatched. The CDR3 reads CASKTGTSKSYEQYF. The DNA for the CDR3 is TGTGCCAGCAAAACAGGGACTAGCAAATCCTACGAGCAGTACTTC.

This clonotype has a count of ten or more. The chain uses TRBV7-8 and TRBJ2-5; D not resolved. Trimming left V 4 bases short and J 1 base short, with 13 bases between. The germline V gene has CDR1 SGHVS and CDR2 FQNEAQ. The CDR3 totals 15 residues. CDR3 DNA sequence: TGTGCCAGCAGCTCAAACCCCTCGCGCCAAGAGACCCAGTACTTC. Translated, it gives CASSSNPSRQETQYF.

This clonotype has ten or more counts. V and J are TRBV2 and TRBJ1-1, with D possibly being TRBD1 (6 bases). The germline V and J ends were trimmed by 3 bases and 4 bases, with 15 bases remaining between them. CDR1 and CDR2 (germline): SNHLY, FYNNEI. The CDR3 spans 15 residues. CDR3 sequence: CASSDNPGALTEAFF. CDR3 sequence (DNA): TGTGCCAGCAGTGACAACCCGGGGGCTCTCACTGAAGCTTTCTTT.

The count of this clonotype is one. The CDR3 nucleotides read TGTGCCACCAGCCACTCGACAGGGCTGAACTCTGGGAGCACCATATATTTT. Amino acid sequence: CATSHSTGLNSGSTIYF. The chain employs TRBV15 and TRBJ1-3; 7 nucleotides agree with TRBD1. Losses at the gene ends were 5 bases for V and 9 bases for J; bases not matched to a gene: 19. This CDR3 spans 17 amino acids. Germline-derived CDR1 and CDR2 are LNHNV and YYDKDF (reference sequence).

This clonotype was counted many times. The chain is built from TRBV15 and TRBJ2-1, with TRBD2 matching 7 bases. The CDR3 has 17 amino acids. With 9 bases clipped from V and 0 bases from J, the junction kept 14 bases outside the gene matches. Germline V CDR1 and CDR2: LNHNV, YYDKDF (reference sequence). The CDR3 bases are TGTGCCACATATGCTAGCGAGGGAGGGAGCTCCTACAATGAGCAGTTCTTC. Its translation is CATYASEGGSSYNEQFF.

The chain couples TRBV29-1 to TRBJ1-2; D might be TRBD1 (5 bases). Trimming took 4 bases from V and 4 from J, leaving 13 bases between them. The CDR3 consists of 13 residues. The germline gives CDR1 SQVTM, CDR2 ANQGSEA. The CDR3 region is CSVGGLSAYGYTF. DNA for the CDR3: TGCAGCGTTGGGGGCCTTAGCGCCTATGGCTACACCTTC.

This clonotype was detected a few times. The chain joins TRBV27 to TRBJ2-3; D is unresolved. V lost 6 bases to trimming and J lost 5 bases, with 21 bases between them. This CDR3 has 16 amino acids. The germline V gene has CDR1 MNHEY and CDR2 SMNVEV (reference sequence). Here the CDR3 reads CASSEKLPRIGDTQYF. CDR3 coding DNA: TGTGCCAGCAGCGAAAAACTACCCCGGATAGGAGATACGCAGTATTTT.